This T cell receptor beta chain was captured by sequencing in a study of T cell repertoires in cytomegalovirus infection. Findings and limits, study-wide: What dominated the ex vivo response were HLA-C-restricted CMV-specific TCR beta clonotypes.

TCRdb re-derived calls from the reads in MiXCR, one entry per CDR3 protein. Counted here are approximately 750,000 distinct CDR3 sequences, 35% occurring once; the ten biggest clones make up around 2.8%. This clonotype was seen only a few times. Its antigen is not known. The CDR3 runs 19 residues. Germline V gives CDR1 LNHDA, CDR2 SQIVND (reference sequence). The ends lost 0 bases at V and 2 bases at J; junction bases unmatched: 12. Sequenced material: PBMCs. This sequence joins TRBV19 and TRBJ2-4; 8 bases map to TRBD2. This receptor was taken from a human donor in good health (CMV status not recorded). Some clones in this sample may be carry-over from other donors' samples. CDR3: CASSIDLGTRSSSKNIQYF. The CDR3 nucleotides are TGTGCCAGTAGTATAGATCTAGGGACTAGATCGTCATCCAAAAACATTCAGTACTTC. The full variable domain, completed using reference TRBV19 and TRBJ2-4, is DGGITQSPKYLFRKEGQNVTLSCEQNLNHDAMYWYRQDPGQGLRLIYYSQIVNDFQKGDIAEGYSVSREKKESFPLTVTSAQKNPTAFYLCASSIDLGTRSSSKNIQYFGAGTRLSVL.